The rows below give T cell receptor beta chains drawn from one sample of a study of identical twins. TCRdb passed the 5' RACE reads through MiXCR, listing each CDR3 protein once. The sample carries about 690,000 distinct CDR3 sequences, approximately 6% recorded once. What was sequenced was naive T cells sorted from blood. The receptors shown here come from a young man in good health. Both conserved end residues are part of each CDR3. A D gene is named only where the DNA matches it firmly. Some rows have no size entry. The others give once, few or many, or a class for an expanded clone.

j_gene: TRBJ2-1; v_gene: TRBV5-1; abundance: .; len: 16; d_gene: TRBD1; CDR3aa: CASSTDPGQGVNEQFF; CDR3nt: TGCGCCAGCAGCACAGACCCGGGACAGGGAGTTAATGAGCAGTTCTTC
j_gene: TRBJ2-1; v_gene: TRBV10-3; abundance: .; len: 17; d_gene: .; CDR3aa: CAISDPGLDRAYNEQFF; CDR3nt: TGTGCCATCAGTGACCCGGGGCTGGACAGAGCTTACAATGAGCAGTTCTTC
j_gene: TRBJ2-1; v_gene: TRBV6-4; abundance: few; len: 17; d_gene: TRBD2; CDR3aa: CASSARLAGGPTDEQFF; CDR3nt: TGTGCCAGCAGTGCCCGACTAGCGGGAGGCCCCACGGATGAGCAGTTCTTC
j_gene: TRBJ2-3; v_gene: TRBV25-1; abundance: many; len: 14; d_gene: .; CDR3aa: CASSTDLRTDTQYF; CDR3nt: TGTGCCAGCAGTACAGACCTCCGCACAGATACGCAGTATTTT
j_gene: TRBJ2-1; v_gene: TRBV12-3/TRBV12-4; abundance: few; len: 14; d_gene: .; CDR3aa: CASAPSGLAFEQFF; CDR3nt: TGTGCCAGCGCCCCCTCCGGGCTAGCGTTTGAGCAGTTCTTC
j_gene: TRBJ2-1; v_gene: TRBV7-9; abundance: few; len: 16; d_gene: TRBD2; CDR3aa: CASSFEGTSGDNEQFF; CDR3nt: TGTGCCAGCAGCTTCGAGGGGACTAGCGGTGACAATGAGCAGTTCTTC
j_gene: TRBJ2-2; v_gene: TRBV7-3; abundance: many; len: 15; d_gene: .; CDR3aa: CASSLSGGGTGELFF; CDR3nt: TGTGCCAGCAGCTTATCAGGAGGGGGCACCGGGGAGCTGTTTTTT
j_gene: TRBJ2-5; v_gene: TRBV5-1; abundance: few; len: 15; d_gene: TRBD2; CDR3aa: CASTLGTSGSETQYF; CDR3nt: TGCGCCAGCACCCTGGGAACTAGCGGGAGTGAGACCCAGTACTTC
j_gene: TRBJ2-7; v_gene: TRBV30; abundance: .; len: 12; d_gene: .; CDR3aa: CAWDSPSYEQYF; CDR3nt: TGTGCCTGGGATTCTCCCTCCTACGAGCAGTACTTC
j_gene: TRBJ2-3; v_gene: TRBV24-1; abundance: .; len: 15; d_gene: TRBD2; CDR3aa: CATSDPAGVEHTQYF; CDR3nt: TGTGCCACCAGTGACCCAGCGGGAGTAGAGCATACGCAGTATTTT
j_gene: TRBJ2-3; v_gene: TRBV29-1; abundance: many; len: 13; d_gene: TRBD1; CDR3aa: CSVETGGRDTQYF; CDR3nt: TGCAGCGTTGAGACAGGGGGGCGAGATACGCAGTATTTT
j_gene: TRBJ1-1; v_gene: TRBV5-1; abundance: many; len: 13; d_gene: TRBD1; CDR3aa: CASSSTGGTEAFF; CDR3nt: TGTGCCAGCAGCTCTACAGGGGGCACTGAAGCTTTCTTT
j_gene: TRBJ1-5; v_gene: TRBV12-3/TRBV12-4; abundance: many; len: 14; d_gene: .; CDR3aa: CASSLSRESQPQHF; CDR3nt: TGTGCCAGCAGTTTGAGTAGGGAGAGTCAGCCCCAGCATTTT
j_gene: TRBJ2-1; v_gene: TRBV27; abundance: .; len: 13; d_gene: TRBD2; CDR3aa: CASMGTGGDEQFF; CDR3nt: TGTGCCAGCATGGGGACCGGGGGGGATGAGCAGTTCTTC
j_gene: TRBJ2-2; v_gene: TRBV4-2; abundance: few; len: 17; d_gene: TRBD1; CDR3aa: CASSQGPGQGITGELFF; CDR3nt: TGTGCCAGCAGCCAAGGCCCCGGACAGGGAATCACCGGGGAGCTGTTTTTT
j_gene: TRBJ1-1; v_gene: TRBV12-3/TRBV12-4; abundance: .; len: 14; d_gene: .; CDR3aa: CASSLPPFNTEAFF; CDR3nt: TGTGCCAGCAGTTTACCCCCTTTTAACACTGAAGCTTTCTTT
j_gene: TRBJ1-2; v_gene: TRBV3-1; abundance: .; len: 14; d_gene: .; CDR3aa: CASSQGEQVAGYTF; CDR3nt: TGTGCCAGCAGCCAAGGGGAGCAGGTAGCTGGCTACACCTTC
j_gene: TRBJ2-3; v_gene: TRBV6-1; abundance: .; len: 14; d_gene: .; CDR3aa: CASRSDPQGDTQYF; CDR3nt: TGTGCCAGCAGGTCGGATCCCCAGGGAGATACGCAGTATTTT
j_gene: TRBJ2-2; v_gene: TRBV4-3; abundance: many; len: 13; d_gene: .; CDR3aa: CASRPTSAGELFF; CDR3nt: TGCGCCAGCAGACCCACGTCCGCCGGGGAGCTGTTTTTT
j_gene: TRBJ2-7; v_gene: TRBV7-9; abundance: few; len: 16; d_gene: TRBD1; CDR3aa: CASTRTGGLSSYEQYF; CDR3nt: TGTGCCAGCACCAGAACAGGGGGCCTTAGCTCCTACGAGCAGTACTTC
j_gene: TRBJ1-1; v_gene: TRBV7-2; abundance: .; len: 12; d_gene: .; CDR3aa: CASSAWRGEAFF; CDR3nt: TGTGCCAGCAGCGCTTGGCGGGGTGAAGCTTTCTTT
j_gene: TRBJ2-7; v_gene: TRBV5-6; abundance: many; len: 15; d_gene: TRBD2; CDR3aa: CASSLELAGPYEQYF; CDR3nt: TGTGCCAGCAGCTTGGAACTAGCGGGACCCTACGAGCAGTACTTC
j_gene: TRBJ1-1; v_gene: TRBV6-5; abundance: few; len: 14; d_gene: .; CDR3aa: CASSYSGQVGEAFF; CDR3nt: TGTGCCAGCAGTTACTCGGGGCAGGTTGGTGAAGCTTTCTTT
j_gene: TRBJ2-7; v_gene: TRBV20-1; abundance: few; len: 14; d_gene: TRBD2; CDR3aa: CSAVQGTSQYEQYF; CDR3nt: TGCAGTGCCGTTCAGGGGACTAGCCAATACGAGCAGTACTTC
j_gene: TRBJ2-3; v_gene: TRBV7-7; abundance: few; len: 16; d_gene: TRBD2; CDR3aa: CASSVGLAGTSDTQYF; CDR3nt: TGTGCCAGCAGCGTGGGACTAGCGGGAACGAGCGATACGCAGTATTTT
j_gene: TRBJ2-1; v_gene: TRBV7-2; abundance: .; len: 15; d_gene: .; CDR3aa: CASSLSGKPYNEQFF; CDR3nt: TGTGCCAGCAGCTTATCTGGGAAACCCTACAATGAGCAGTTCTTC
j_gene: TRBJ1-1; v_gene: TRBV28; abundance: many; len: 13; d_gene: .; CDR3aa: CASSVTGRTEAFF; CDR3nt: TGTGCCAGCAGTGTCACAGGGCGAACTGAAGCTTTCTTT
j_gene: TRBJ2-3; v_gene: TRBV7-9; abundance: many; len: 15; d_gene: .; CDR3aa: CASSNRGPGTDTQYF; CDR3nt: TGTGCCAGCAGCAACCGGGGCCCGGGGACAGATACGCAGTATTTT
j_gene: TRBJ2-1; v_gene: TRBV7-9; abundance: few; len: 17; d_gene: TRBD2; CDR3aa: CASSLRPGLEHYNEQFF; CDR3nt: TGTGCCAGCAGCTTAAGGCCCGGACTAGAACACTACAATGAGCAGTTCTTC
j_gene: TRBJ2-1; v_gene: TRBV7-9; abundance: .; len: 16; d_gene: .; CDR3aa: CASSLTPSQPKDEQFF; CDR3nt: TGTGCCAGCAGCTTAACCCCCAGCCAGCCCAAGGATGAGCAGTTCTTC
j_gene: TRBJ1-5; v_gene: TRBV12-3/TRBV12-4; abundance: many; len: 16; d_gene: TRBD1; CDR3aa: CASNIGGQGSNQPQHF; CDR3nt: TGTGCCAGCAACATTGGGGGACAGGGTAGCAATCAGCCCCAGCATTTT
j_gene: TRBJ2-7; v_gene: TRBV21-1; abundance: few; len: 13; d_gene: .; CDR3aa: CASLRTDSYEQYF; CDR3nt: TGTGCCAGCTTGCGGACCGACTCCTACGAGCAGTACTTC
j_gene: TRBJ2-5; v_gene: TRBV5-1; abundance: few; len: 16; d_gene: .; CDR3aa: CASSLNTGPSSETQYF; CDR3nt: TGCGCCAGCAGCTTGAATACGGGACCGTCATCGGAGACCCAGTACTTC
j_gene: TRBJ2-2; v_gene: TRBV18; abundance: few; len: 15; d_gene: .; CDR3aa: CASSPASANTGELFF; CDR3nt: TGTGCCAGCTCGCCCGCGTCGGCGAACACCGGGGAGCTGTTTTTT
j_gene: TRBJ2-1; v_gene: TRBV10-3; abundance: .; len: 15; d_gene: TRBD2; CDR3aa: CAISEPSGRGNEQFF; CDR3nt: TGTGCCATCAGTGAACCTAGCGGGAGGGGCAATGAGCAGTTCTTC
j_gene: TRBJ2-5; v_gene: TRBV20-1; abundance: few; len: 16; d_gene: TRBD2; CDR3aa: CSARVTTSGHQETQYF; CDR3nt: TGCAGTGCTAGAGTAACGACTAGCGGGCACCAAGAGACCCAGTACTTC
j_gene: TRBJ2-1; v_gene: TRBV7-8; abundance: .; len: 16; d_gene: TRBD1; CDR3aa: CASSSPDQGELNEQFF; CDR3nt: TGTGCCAGCAGCTCGCCGGACCAGGGGGAGTTGAATGAGCAGTTCTTC
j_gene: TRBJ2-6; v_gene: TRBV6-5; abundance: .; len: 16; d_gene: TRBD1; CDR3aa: CASSYVRGTGANVLTF; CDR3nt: TGTGCCAGCAGTTACGTCAGGGGGACCGGGGCCAACGTCCTGACTTTC
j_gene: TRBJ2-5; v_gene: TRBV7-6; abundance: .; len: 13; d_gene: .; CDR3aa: CASRAVDRETQYF; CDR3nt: TGTGCCAGCCGGGCGGTAGACAGGGAGACCCAGTACTTC
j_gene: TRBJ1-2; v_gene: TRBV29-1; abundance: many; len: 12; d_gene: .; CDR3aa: CSVETPNYGYTF; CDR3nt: TGCAGCGTTGAGACGCCTAACTATGGCTACACCTTC
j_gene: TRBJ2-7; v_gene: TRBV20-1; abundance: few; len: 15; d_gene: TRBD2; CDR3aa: CSARFDSGRAYEQYF; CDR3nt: TGCAGTGCTAGGTTCGACAGCGGGAGGGCCTACGAGCAGTACTTC
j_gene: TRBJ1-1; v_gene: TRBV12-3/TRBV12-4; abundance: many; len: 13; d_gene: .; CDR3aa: CASSLIANTEAFF; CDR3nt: TGTGCCAGCAGTTTAATAGCTAACACTGAAGCTTTCTTT
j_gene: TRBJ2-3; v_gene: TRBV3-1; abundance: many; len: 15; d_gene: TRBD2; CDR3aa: CASSPTSGNSDTQYF; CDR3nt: TGTGCCAGCAGCCCCACTAGCGGGAACTCGGATACGCAGTATTTT
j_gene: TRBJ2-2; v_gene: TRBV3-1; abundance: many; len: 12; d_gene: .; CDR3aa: CASSPRGEELFF; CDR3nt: TGTGCCAGCAGCCCACGGGGTGAGGAGCTGTTTTTT
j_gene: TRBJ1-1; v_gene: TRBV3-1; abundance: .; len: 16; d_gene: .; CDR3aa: CASSQVGGTVNTEAFF; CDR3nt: TGTGCCAGCAGCCAAGTGGGGGGGACCGTGAACACTGAAGCTTTCTTT
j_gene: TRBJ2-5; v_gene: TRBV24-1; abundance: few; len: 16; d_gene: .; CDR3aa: CATSDSRLARQETQYF; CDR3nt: TGTGCCACCAGTGATTCACGGCTAGCTCGGCAAGAGACCCAGTACTTC
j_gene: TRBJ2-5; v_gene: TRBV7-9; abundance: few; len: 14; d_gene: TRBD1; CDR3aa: CASSSHRGRETQYF; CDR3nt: TGTGCCAGCAGCTCTCACAGGGGGCGAGAGACCCAGTACTTC
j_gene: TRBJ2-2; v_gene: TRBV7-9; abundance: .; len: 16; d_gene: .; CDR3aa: CASSLRPGLNTGELFF; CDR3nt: TGTGCCAGCAGCCTACGACCGGGACTTAACACCGGGGAGCTGTTTTTT